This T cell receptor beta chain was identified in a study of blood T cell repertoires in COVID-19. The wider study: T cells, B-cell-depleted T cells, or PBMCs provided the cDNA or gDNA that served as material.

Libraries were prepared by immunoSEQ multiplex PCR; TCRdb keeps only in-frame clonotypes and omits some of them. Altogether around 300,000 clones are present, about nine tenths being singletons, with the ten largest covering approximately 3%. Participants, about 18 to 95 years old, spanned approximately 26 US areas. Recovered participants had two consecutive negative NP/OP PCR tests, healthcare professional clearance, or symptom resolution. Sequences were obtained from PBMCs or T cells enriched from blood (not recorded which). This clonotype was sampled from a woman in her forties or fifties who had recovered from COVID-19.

The DNA of the CDR3 is TGTGCCAGCAGCTTAGAACAGGCAGATACGCAGTATTTT. It specifies CASSLEQADTQYF. The rearrangement joins TRBV7-3 to TRBJ2-3; D may be TRBD1 (5 bases). Germline CDR1 and CDR2: SGHTA and FQGTGA. Trimming stripped 2 bases from V and 4 bases from J, with 7 bases between. This CDR3 contains 13 residues.